Listed below are T cell receptor beta chains from one sample, sequenced in a study of response to subunit inactivated influenza vaccine. TCRdb ran MiXCR on the RT-PCR reads and lists one entry per CDR3 protein. The sample holds roughly 700,000 distinct CDR3 sequences, about 15% seen once. Sequencing was performed on PBMCs from blood, taken around 15 days before vaccination. Source of these receptors: a man aged 45 to 65 who received an inactivated influenza vaccine. Both conserved end residues are part of each CDR3. D genes are given only for firm matches. Clone size is not always given. Where it is, it says once, few, many or a class for expanded clones.

cdr3_nt cdr3_aa j_call d_call clone_size v_call
TGTGCCAGCAGTTTTGTCGCAGGACCCAGCTCCTACGAGCAGTACTTC CASSFVAGPSSYEQYF TRBJ2-7 . . TRBV12-3/TRBV12-4
TGCGCCAGCAGCTCCCGGGTGGGGAGAGAAAAACTGTTTTTT CASSSRVGREKLFF TRBJ1-4 . . TRBV5-1
TGTGCCACCAGCGAGATCTCGGCTGCAACTAATGAAAAACTGTTTTTT CATSEISAATNEKLFF TRBJ1-4 . few TRBV15
TGTGCCATCAGTGAGTGGGGGGCGGACACTGAAGCTTTCTTT CAISEWGADTEAFF TRBJ1-1 . many TRBV10-3
TGTGCCAGCAGTATAGCGGGGCCCATGGACGAGCAGTACTTC CASSIAGPMDEQYF TRBJ2-7 TRBD2 few TRBV12-3/TRBV12-4
TGTGCCAGCAGTTACAGCCGGGCGCGAAGCTCCTACAATGAGCAGTTCTTC CASSYSRARSSYNEQFF TRBJ2-1 . few TRBV6-2/TRBV6-3
TGTGCCATCAGTCAGGGGGACCCAGGAGGGGGTGAGCAGTTCTTC CAISQGDPGGGEQFF TRBJ2-1 . . TRBV24-1
TGCGCCAGCAGTCGGCGAGACAGGGGGCGGAATAACTATGGCTACACCTTC CASSRRDRGRNNYGYTF TRBJ1-2 TRBD1 . TRBV23-1
TGTGCCTGGAGCCCAGACTGGGTAAGGGGGATGAACACTGAAGCTTTCTTT CAWSPDWVRGMNTEAFF TRBJ1-1 . . TRBV30
TGCGCCAGCAGCTTGGGTGGCACTAGCGGGGGGCCTTTTCCCTACGAGCAGTACTTC CASSLGGTSGGPFPYEQYF TRBJ2-7 TRBD2 . TRBV5-1
TGCGCCAGCAGCTTGGACGTCCCGGGACAGGCAGAGAAAGAAAAACTGTTTTTT CASSLDVPGQAEKEKLFF TRBJ1-4 TRBD1 . TRBV5-1
TGCAGCGTATTAGGTAGGGACACTGAAGCTTTCTTT CSVLGRDTEAFF TRBJ1-1 . . TRBV29-1
TGTGCCAGCAGCTTTCTCCCGGGGCGCGACTACAATGAGCAGTTCTTC CASSFLPGRDYNEQFF TRBJ2-1 . few TRBV7-9
TGTGCCACCAGTGATCTAGAGGCCTATGAGCAGTTCTTC CATSDLEAYEQFF TRBJ2-1 . . TRBV24-1
TGTGCCAGCAGCCCCCGGGCCACTCCTTACGAGCAGTACTTC CASSPRATPYEQYF TRBJ2-7 . few TRBV11-2
TGCAGCGTTCGGGGGCGTAGCACAGATACGCAGTATTTT CSVRGRSTDTQYF TRBJ2-3 . . TRBV29-1
TGTGCCAGCAGCCCCGGATACCGTAGTTTCTATGAGCAGTTCTTC CASSPGYRSFYEQFF TRBJ2-1 . few TRBV7-9
TGTGCCAGCAGCAAAAAACCGGGACGAACGGGAGTAATCTACGAGCAGTACTTC CASSKKPGRTGVIYEQYF TRBJ2-7 . few TRBV27
TGTGCCATCAGTGTTGGCGGAGCCTACGAGCAGTACTTC CAISVGGAYEQYF TRBJ2-7 . . TRBV10-3
TGTGCCACCGGGACTAGCGGCGGCACAGATACGCAGTATTTT CATGTSGGTDTQYF TRBJ2-3 TRBD2 . TRBV10-3
TGTGCCAGCGGGGACTCTTGGGAGCTGTTTTTT CASGDSWELFF TRBJ2-2 . . TRBV7-2
TGTGCCACCAGCAGACGAGGGGGGACCGGGGAGCTGTTTTTT CATSRRGGTGELFF TRBJ2-2 . many TRBV15
TGCGCCAGCAGCCAGGGGAGGACAGGGATTGGAAACACCATATATTTT CASSQGRTGIGNTIYF TRBJ1-3 TRBD1 many TRBV4-3
TGTGCCAGCAGTTACGCGACAATCCTGCCTCCCTACGAGCAGTACTTC CASSYATILPPYEQYF TRBJ2-7 . few TRBV6-2/TRBV6-3
TGTGCCAGCAGCCAAGATGGGGGCGTCGGAAACACCATATATTTT CASSQDGGVGNTIYF TRBJ1-3 . few TRBV4-2
TGCAGTACCCGGGACAGAAATGAGCAGTTCTTC CSTRDRNEQFF TRBJ2-1 TRBD1 few TRBV20-1
TGCAGTGCTAGAGAGGTAGGGGGCTCCTACGAGCAGTACTTC CSAREVGGSYEQYF TRBJ2-7 . few TRBV20-1
TGTGCCAGCACCACGGGACAAGAGTTTCAGCAGTACTTC CASTTGQEFQQYF TRBJ2-7 . . TRBV7-2
TGTGCCAGCAGCTTACAGCACCAAGAGACCCAGTACTTC CASSLQHQETQYF TRBJ2-5 . many TRBV7-6
TGCGCCAGCAGCCATGAAACCGGGACTATAAATGAAAAACTGTTTTTT CASSHETGTINEKLFF TRBJ1-4 . few TRBV4-3
TGCAGTGCTTGGATAAGCCCCCCTATATACGGGGACACTGAAGCTTTCTTT CSAWISPPIYGDTEAFF TRBJ1-1 . . TRBV20-1
TGTGCCAGCAGCGTAGGGGCGGGTGGCAATCAGCCCCAGCATTTT CASSVGAGGNQPQHF TRBJ1-5 . . TRBV9
TGCGCCAGCAGCCGGGTACTAAATTATGAGCAGTTCTTC CASSRVLNYEQFF TRBJ2-1 . . TRBV5-1
TGTGCCAGCAGTTTAGCTCCGACTAGCCGAGCCCACAATGAGCAGTTCTTC CASSLAPTSRAHNEQFF TRBJ2-1 TRBD2 . TRBV12-3/TRBV12-4
TGTGCCACCAGTGATTTGCCCCGCTCAAACAGGGGAAGGTTGGGAAATACGCAGTATTTT CATSDLPRSNRGRLGNTQYF TRBJ2-3 TRBD1 . TRBV24-1
TGTGCCTCCTCCCGAGGGGGGGCCTACTACAATGAGCAGTTCTTC CASSRGGAYYNEQFF TRBJ2-1 . . TRBV2
TGTGCCAGCGGCCCCGTGCCAGGGGGCATCGGGACTAGCGCCGACAATGAGCAGTTCTTC CASGPVPGGIGTSADNEQFF TRBJ2-1 TRBD2 once TRBV4-2
TGTGCCAGCAGCTTAGTTTCTAGCGGGAGAGCCGGTATGACCGGGGAGCTGTTTTTT CASSLVSSGRAGMTGELFF TRBJ2-2 TRBD2 few TRBV7-8
TGCGCCAGCAGCCAACAGACAGGGTCCTCTGGAAACACCATATATTTT CASSQQTGSSGNTIYF TRBJ1-3 TRBD1 . TRBV4-3
TGTGCCAGCTCACCAAAAGGGACAGGGTCGGGCAATGAGCAGTTCTTC CASSPKGTGSGNEQFF TRBJ2-1 TRBD1 many TRBV18
TGCAGTGCTAGAGGGCTTGGGGAGAGCTCCTACAATGAGCAGTTCTTC CSARGLGESSYNEQFF TRBJ2-1 . . TRBV20-1
TGTGCCAGCAGCCCGATACTTCACGGGGAGCTGTTTTTT CASSPILHGELFF TRBJ2-2 . few TRBV9
TGTGCCAGCAGCTTGGCGGGAACTGGGGATCCCTATTACAATGAGCAGTTCTTC CASSLAGTGDPYYNEQFF TRBJ2-1 . . TRBV5-5
TGTGCCAGCAGGTTCGGAAGCAATCAGCCCCAGCATTTT CASRFGSNQPQHF TRBJ1-5 . few TRBV12-3/TRBV12-4
TGTGCCAGCACCAACCGGGATAAAGAGACCCAGTACTTC CASTNRDKETQYF TRBJ2-5 . . TRBV5-4
TGCAGTGCTAGAGCCCCTAGCGGGTATAGCACAGATACGCAGTATTTT CSARAPSGYSTDTQYF TRBJ2-3 TRBD2 . TRBV20-1